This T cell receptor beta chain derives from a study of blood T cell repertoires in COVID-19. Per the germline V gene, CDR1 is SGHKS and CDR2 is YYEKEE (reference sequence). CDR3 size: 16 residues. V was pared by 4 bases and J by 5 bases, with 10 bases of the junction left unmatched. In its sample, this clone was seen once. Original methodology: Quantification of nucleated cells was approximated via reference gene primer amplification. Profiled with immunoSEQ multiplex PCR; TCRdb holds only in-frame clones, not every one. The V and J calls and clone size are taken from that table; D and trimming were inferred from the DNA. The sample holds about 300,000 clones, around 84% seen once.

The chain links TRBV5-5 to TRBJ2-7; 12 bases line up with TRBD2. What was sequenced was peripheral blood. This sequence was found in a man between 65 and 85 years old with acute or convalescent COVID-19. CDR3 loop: CASSPLLAGGRNEQYF. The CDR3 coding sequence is TGTGCCAGCAGCCCCCTTCTAGCGGGGGGGCGGAACGAGCAGTACTTC.